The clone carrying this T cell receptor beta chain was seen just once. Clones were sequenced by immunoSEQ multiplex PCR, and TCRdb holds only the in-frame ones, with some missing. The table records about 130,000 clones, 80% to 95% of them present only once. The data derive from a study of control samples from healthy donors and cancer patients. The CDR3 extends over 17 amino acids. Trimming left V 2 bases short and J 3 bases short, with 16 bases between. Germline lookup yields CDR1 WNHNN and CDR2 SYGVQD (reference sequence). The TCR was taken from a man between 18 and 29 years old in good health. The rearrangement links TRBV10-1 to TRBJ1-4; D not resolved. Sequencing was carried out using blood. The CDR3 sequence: CASSEPSRRAANEKLFF. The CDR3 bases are TGCGCCAGCAGTGAGCCGTCTCGTCGGGCAGCTAATGAAAAACTGTTTTTT.